The 21 T cell receptor beta chains in this list originate from one sample, sequenced in a study of blood T cell repertoires in COVID-19. Repertoires were generated with immunoSEQ multiplex PCR, while TCRdb's copy carries only in-frame clones and drops some. The table has 120,000 to 150,000 clones, roughly 90% seen once. Material: PBMCs or T cells enriched from blood (not recorded which). The receptors come from a woman younger than 45 with acute COVID-19.

CDR3: CASSRDRQQFGELFF. The CDR3 DNA sequence: TGTGCCAGCTCAAGGGACAGGCAGCAGTTCGGGGAGCTGTTTTTT. The rearrangement links TRBV18 to TRBJ2-2; 8 bases are a match to TRBD1. Per germline, CDR1 KGHSH and CDR2 LQKENI. The CDR3 runs to 15 residues. V gave up 5 bases and J gave up 7 bases; unmatched junction bases: 9.

This chain links TRBV5-1 with TRBJ2-3; D is perhaps TRBD1 (5 bases). The CDR3 has 12 amino acids. V lost 2 bases and J lost 5, with 6 bases in between. Germline V gives CDR1 SGHRS, CDR2 YFSETQ. CDR3 in DNA: TGCGCCAGCAGCTTTCAGGGAGATACGCAGTATTTT. Translating it yields CASSFQGDTQYF.

In DNA, the CDR3 is TGTGCCAGCAGCCTGGGACAGCCGAACTATGGCTACACCTTC. Translating it yields CASSLGQPNYGYTF. This rearrangement joins TRBV7-2 to TRBJ1-2; 7 nucleotides agree with TRBD1. There are 14 residues in the CDR3. After removal of 5 bases from V and 2 bases from J, the junction contained 5 bases not matched to a gene. CDR1 and CDR2 from the germline V gene are SGHTA and FQGNSA.

This sequence joins TRBV5-4 and TRBJ2-5; 8 bases fit TRBD1. This CDR3 has 14 residues. Germline V gene data show CDR1 as SGHNT and CDR2 as YYREEE (reference sequence). J was trimmed by 2 bases and V by 4 bases; bases with no gene match: 4. The CDR3, as DNA: TGTGCCAGCAGCAGCGGACAGGGACAAGAGACCCAGTACTTC. Translated, it gives CASSSGQGQETQYF.

The CDR3 sequence is CASRGQGGAQPQHF. The CDR3 region has the DNA TGTGCCAGCAGGGGACAGGGGGGGGCTCAGCCCCAGCATTTT. This chain connects TRBV2 to TRBJ1-5, with 11 bases fitting TRBD1. Losses at the gene ends were 6 bases for V and 6 bases for J; bases not matched to a gene: 4. The V gene's germline CDR1 is SNHLY and CDR2 FYNNEI. CDR3 size: 14 residues.

The V gene is TRBV14, the J gene TRBJ2-1; 7 bases match TRBD2. After removal of 4 bases from V and 0 bases from J, the junction contained 24 bases not matched to a gene. CDR1 is SGHDN, CDR2 FVKESK, per germline. The CDR3 totals 22 residues. The CDR3 bases are TGTGCCAGCAGCCCCCTCCGGCGAGGCGGGAGCACCACCCTAAGCTCCTACAATGAGCAGTTCTTC. Its translation: CASSPLRRGGSTTLSSYNEQFF.

J is TRBJ2-6 and V is TRBV27, with TRBD1 matching 9 bases. The junction had 18 bases not matched to a gene; V was cut back by 5 bases and J by 7 bases. Germline V gene sequence: CDR1 MNHEY, CDR2 SMNVEV (reference sequence). The CDR3 runs 19 residues. The CDR3 region is CASSPRNPGQGVGANVLTF. The CDR3 nucleotides read TGTGCCAGCAGTCCTAGAAACCCGGGACAGGGAGTAGGTGCCAACGTCCTGACTTTC.

The rearrangement links TRBV6-5 to TRBJ2-3, with 8 bases aligning to TRBD1. With 6 bases clipped from V and 5 bases from J, the junction kept 4 bases outside the gene matches. Germline CDR1 MNHEY, CDR2 SVGAGI. The length of the CDR3 is 13 residues. The chain's CDR3 is CASRETGVDTQYF. CDR3 DNA sequence: TGTGCCAGCAGGGAGACAGGGGTAGATACGCAGTATTTT.

This sequence joins TRBV5-4 and TRBJ2-5, with D unresolved. The ends were cut back, 1 base at V and 5 bases at J, with 9 bases in the middle. The germline V gene encodes CDR1 SGHNT and CDR2 YYREEE (reference sequence). The CDR3 totals 13 residues. The CDR3 loop reads CASSLSALETQYF. The CDR3 coding sequence is TGTGCCAGCAGCTTGAGTGCGTTGGAGACCCAGTACTTC.

CDR3 sequence: CAISEPGGEQYF. The CDR3 DNA is TGTGCCATCAGTGAGCCGGGGGGCGAGCAGTACTTC. V and J are TRBV10-3 and TRBJ2-7; 7 bases agree with TRBD2. With 2 bases clipped from V and 6 bases from J, the junction kept 1 base outside the gene matches. The CDR3 is 12 amino acids. Germline V lookup: CDR1 ENHRY, CDR2 SYGVKD.

The chain is built from TRBV3-1 (or the pseudogene TRBV3-2) and TRBJ2-2; 7 bases align to TRBD2. V shed 3 bases, J shed 0 bases, and the junction held 4 bases outside the gene matches. The germline CDR1 and CDR2 sequences are LGHDT and YNNKEL (reference sequence). The CDR3 runs 16 residues. The CDR3 region has the DNA TGTGCCAGCAGCCATGGTACTAGCGCGAACACCGGGGAGCTGTTTTTT. It specifies CASSHGTSANTGELFF.

The V call is TRBV20-1, the J call TRBJ2-7, with D tentatively TRBD2 (5 bases). The CDR3 has 15 amino acids. Trimming took 3 bases from V and 4 from J, leaving 19 bases between them. Germline values: CDR1 DFQATT, CDR2 SNEGSKA (reference sequence). The CDR3 DNA is TGCAGTGCTAGTCGCTATCCGGGGTTGGGTTACGAGCAGTACTTC. It translates to CSASRYPGLGYEQYF.

This clone occurred once. The rearrangement joins TRBV28 to TRBJ1-5; 8 bases match TRBD1. Trimming took 6 bases from V and 1 from J; bases not matched to a gene: 2. The CDR3 contains 14 residues. The V gene's germline CDR1 is MDHEN and CDR2 SYDVKM. The CDR3, as DNA: TGTGCCAGCAGGCCAGGGGGCAGCAATCAGCCCCAGCATTTT. This encodes CASRPGGSNQPQHF.

The chain links TRBV28 to TRBJ1-5; D is perhaps TRBD1 (6 bases). V lost 5 bases and J 7 bases, leaving 21 bases between the germline ends. Germline V lookup: CDR1 MDHEN, CDR2 SYDVKM. CDR3 size: 16 residues. Here the CDR3 DNA reads TGTGCCAGCAGTCCGCCCGGGACAAGGATTGGCCAGCCCCAGCATTTT. It yields the protein CASSPPGTRIGQPQHF.

The chain joins TRBV3-1 (or the pseudogene TRBV3-2) to TRBJ2-5; a weak D match, TRBD2 (5 bases). Germline V gene data show CDR1 as LGHDT and CDR2 as YNNKEL (reference sequence). Trimming shortened V by 4 bases and J by 7 bases, and 13 bases separated the two germline ends. The CDR3 loop spans 13 amino acids. CDR3 sequence: CASSPPSSVTQYF. For the CDR3, the DNA is TGTGCCAGCAGCCCGCCTAGCTCGGTGACCCAGTACTTC.

The chain uses TRBV30 and TRBJ1-1; D perhaps matches TRBD1 (6 bases). Germline V lookup: CDR1 GTSNPN, CDR2 SVGIG (reference sequence). CDR3 length equals 13 residues. The germline V and J ends were trimmed by 0 bases and 4 bases, with 9 bases remaining between them. The CDR3 loop is CAWSVAGATEAFF. In nucleotides, the CDR3 is TGTGCCTGGAGTGTAGCGGGGGCCACTGAAGCTTTCTTT.

The chain employs TRBV20-1 and TRBJ2-1; perhaps TRBD2 as D (6 bases). There are 11 residues in the CDR3. Germline V gene sequence: CDR1 DFQATT, CDR2 SNEGSKA (reference sequence). Trimming stripped 6 bases from V and 7 bases from J, with 10 bases between. CDR3 bases: TGCAGTGCACAGACTAGTAATGAGCAGTTCTTC. Protein product: CSAQTSNEQFF.

The chain joins TRBV6-4 to TRBJ2-2, with 10 bases matching TRBD1. Looked up from germline, CDR1 is MRHNA and CDR2 is SNTAGT. The CDR3 has 16 amino acids. The V segment lost 3 bases and the J segment 3 bases; nucleotides outside the gene matches: 4. The CDR3 nucleotides are TGTGCCAGCAGTGAACGACAGGGGGCGGACACCGGGGAGCTGTTTTTT. This gives the protein CASSERQGADTGELFF.

This clone was detected only once. This chain joins TRBV24-1 and TRBJ2-1; 9 bases align to TRBD2. Germline CDR1 reads KGHDR; CDR2 reads SFDVKD. V shed 0 bases and J 10 bases; nucleotides not matched to a gene: 9. This CDR3 region has 16 residues. The CDR3 nucleotides read TGTGCCACCAGTGATTTGAGTAGCGGGAGCCGGGACGAGCAGTTCTTC. Translating it yields CATSDLSSGSRDEQFF.

This clone was counted a few times. V and J are TRBV2 and TRBJ2-2; TRBD2 agrees at 10 bases. V shed 2 bases and J 3 bases; nucleotides not matched to a gene: 0. The germline V gene has CDR1 SNHLY and CDR2 FYNNEI. The CDR3 sequence is 15 residues long. The CDR3 spells CASSELAGDTGELFF. The CDR3 DNA reads as TGTGCCAGCAGTGAACTAGCGGGAGACACCGGGGAGCTGTTTTTT.

The V and J genes are TRBV6-2 or TRBV6-3 and TRBJ2-1; 10 bases fit TRBD2. Losses at the gene ends were 4 bases for V and 9 bases for J; bases not matched to a gene: 9. Per the germline V gene, CDR1 is MNHEY and CDR2 is SVGEGT. The CDR3 loop spans 15 amino acids. In DNA form, the CDR3 reads TGTGCCAGCAGTTCCTCCGGGACTAGCGTGGCTGAGCAGTTCTTC. Translated: CASSSSGTSVAEQFF.